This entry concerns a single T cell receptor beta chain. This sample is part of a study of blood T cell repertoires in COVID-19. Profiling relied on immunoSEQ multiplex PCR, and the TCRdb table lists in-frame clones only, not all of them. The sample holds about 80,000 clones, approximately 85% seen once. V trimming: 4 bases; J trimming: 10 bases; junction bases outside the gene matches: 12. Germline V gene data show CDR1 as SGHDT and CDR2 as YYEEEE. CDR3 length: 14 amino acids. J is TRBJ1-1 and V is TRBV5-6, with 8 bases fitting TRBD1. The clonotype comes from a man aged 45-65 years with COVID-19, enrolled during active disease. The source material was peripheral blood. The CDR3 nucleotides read TGTGCCAGCAGCCTGGTCGGGACAGGTCCGGCAGCTTTCTTT. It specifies CASSLVGTGPAAFF.